This T cell receptor beta chain was retrieved from a study of blood T cell repertoires in COVID-19. The CDR3 contains 14 residues. CDR1 and CDR2 from the germline V gene are LGHDT and YNNKEL (reference sequence). Trimming took off 6 bases at V and 6 bases at J, with 14 bases between the two ends. The data were produced by immunoSEQ multiplex PCR, yet TCRdb's version contains in-frame clones alone and is incomplete. The data hold approximately 26,000 clones, with 90% observed a single time. The origin of this receptor is an older woman with active COVID-19. This chain links TRBV3-1 (or the pseudogene TRBV3-2) with TRBJ2-2, with D maybe TRBD1 (6 bases). The material sequenced was peripheral blood. The CDR3 region is CASSYTGLAGELFF. CDR3 nucleotides: TGTGCCAGCAGTTATACAGGGCTTGCCGGGGAGCTGTTTTTT.